The 3 T cell receptor beta chains given below trace back to one sample, sequenced in a study of Graves' ophthalmopathy and Graves' hyperthyroidism. From RNA, the CDR3 regions of TCR beta chains were amplified and sequenced. Second-round multiplex PCR came after a first-round RT-PCR that employed HTBI primers. Using its own MiXCR run on the multiplex PCR reads, TCRdb lists one record per CDR3 protein. The sample yields roughly 410,000 distinct CDR3 sequences, about 16% seen once. Sequences were obtained from peripheral blood. The receptors originated from a woman aged 18-29 years with stable Graves' hyperthyroidism.

This clonotype has ten or more counts. V gene TRBV7-2 combines with J gene TRBJ1-1, with a possible D match to TRBD1 (6 bases). The germline CDR1 and CDR2 sequences are SGHTA and FQGNSA. V gave up 2 bases and J gave up 3 bases, with 10 bases separating them. The CDR3 sequence is 14 residues long. CDR3 bases: TGTGCCAGCAGCTTACAGGGGCTCTACACTGAAGCTTTCTTT. It translates to CASSLQGLYTEAFF.

This clonotype was detected a few times. The chain couples TRBV6-1 to TRBJ1-2; D is perhaps TRBD1 (5 bases). The V end lost 3 bases, the J end lost 10 bases, and 9 bases lay between the germline ends. Germline assignment: CDR1 MNHNS and CDR2 SASEGT. This CDR3 comprises 11 residues. The CDR3 spells CASSDLGAYTF. The CDR3, as DNA: TGTGCCAGCAGTGACCTAGGGGCCTACACCTTC.

This clonotype was counted at least ten times. The gene calls are TRBV24-1 and TRBJ1-5; 8 bases map to TRBD1. V was clipped by 3 bases and J by 7 bases; unmatched bases: 4. The CDR3 is 14 residues long. Germline-derived CDR1 and CDR2 are KGHDR and SFDVKD. CDR3 sequence: CATSDPGGRQPQHF. DNA of the CDR3: TGTGCCACCAGTGATCCAGGGGGCAGGCAGCCCCAGCATTTT.